Below are 30 T cell receptor beta chains sequenced from a single sample in a study of T-cell memory formation after mild COVID-19 (dated by TCRdb to about 2021). Libraries were made using 5' RACE. TCRdb records Illumina NovaSeq 6000 as the sequencer. Using fastp trimming at Q25 and MiXCR clonotype assembly, TCRdb reanalyzed the public sequencing data and kept in-frame beta chains. Duplicate CDR3 protein sequences are folded into a single record with the most common DNA and genes. A total of roughly 260,000 distinct CDR3 sequences appear in this sample, about 15% of them only once. The ten largest clonotypes hold approximately 3.5% of the sample. The material sequenced was PBMCs or a T cell subset sorted from them (not recorded which). The receptors originated from a man in his late teens or twenties who had mild COVID-19 (a few samples of this study predate the infection). The sample titles of this study are shuffled in the database, so cell type and time point are left out; the donor was told from shared clones.

This clonotype was seen a handful of times. The chain employs TRBV27 and TRBJ2-3; 8 nucleotides align to TRBD2. The length of the CDR3 is 12 residues. Germline lookup yields CDR1 MNHEY and CDR2 SMNVEV (reference sequence). Trimming at V came to 8 bases and at J to 8 bases, leaving 6 bases not matched to a gene. The CDR3 coding sequence is TGTGCCAGCTGGACTAGCCGGGGTACGCAGTATTTT. Protein sequence: CASWTSRGTQYF.

The chain combines TRBV7-2 with TRBJ1-4; possibly TRBD1 for D (6 bases). Germline CDR1 is SGHTA and CDR2 is FQGNSA. The CDR3 is 16 amino acids. Trimming cost V 5 bases and J 8 bases, with 21 bases left between them. The CDR3 is CASSPSRGRGGEKLFF. The CDR3 coding sequence is TGTGCCAGCAGCCCGTCTCGAGGCAGGGGTGGAGAAAAACTGTTTTTT.

This clonotype was seen only a few times. This chain joins TRBV24-1 and TRBJ2-1; 7 bases are a match to TRBD2. CDR1 and CDR2 from the germline V gene are KGHDR and SFDVKD. CDR3 length: 14 amino acids. Germline trimming cut 4 bases from V and 15 bases from J; bases unmatched to any gene: 14. Written as DNA, the CDR3 is TGTGCCACCAGTGAGGAATGGGAGGGGCGCCCAGCGTTCTTC. The encoded protein is CATSEEWEGRPAFF.

This rearrangement joins TRBV5-1 to TRBJ1-4; a possible D gene is TRBD1 (5 bases). Germline loops: CDR1 SGHRS, CDR2 YFSETQ. V gave up 5 bases and J gave up 0 bases, with 14 bases separating them. The CDR3 runs 16 residues. DNA for the CDR3: TGCGCCAGCAGGTCCGCCGGGGGGGCAACTAATGAAAAACTGTTTTTT. The encoded protein is CASRSAGGATNEKLFF.

This clonotype was observed a handful of times. The chain uses TRBV14 and TRBJ2-1; tentative D call: TRBD2 (6 bases). Per the germline V gene, CDR1 is SGHDN and CDR2 is FVKESK. CDR3 length: 15 amino acids. Trimming cost V 8 bases and J 9 bases, with 23 bases left between them. CDR3 DNA: TGTGCCAGCGGCGAGTTGACGGGGAGGCTTGGTGAGCAGTTCTTC. The encoded protein is CASGELTGRLGEQFF.

The V call is TRBV7-8, the J call TRBJ2-3, with a weak D call TRBD2 (5 bases). CDR1 and CDR2 (germline): SGHVS, FQNEAQ. The CDR3 contains 15 residues. Trimming left V 2 bases short and J 1 base short, with 10 bases between. The CDR3 nucleotides are TGTGCCAGCAGCTTAACGGGGTCCGGCACAGATACGCAGTATTTT. This translates into CASSLTGSGTDTQYF.

The chain recombines TRBV4-3 with TRBJ1-2; the D is unclear. CDR1 is LGHNA and CDR2 is YSLEER in the germline V gene. The CDR3 consists of 13 residues. Trimming shortened V by 0 bases and J by 4 bases, and 6 bases separated the two germline ends. CDR3 in amino acids: CASSQDRTYGYTF. CDR3 coding DNA: TGCGCCAGCAGCCAAGATCGGACCTATGGCTACACCTTC.

There are a few counts of this clonotype. The CDR3 sequence is CASSLAGTGSGEKLFF. DNA for the CDR3: TGTGCCAGCAGCTTAGCGGGGACAGGGAGTGGTGAAAAACTGTTTTTT. The rearrangement uses TRBV7-2 and TRBJ1-4, with 9 nucleotides matching TRBD1. Germline loops: CDR1 SGHTA, CDR2 FQGNSA. With 0 bases clipped from V and 7 bases from J, the junction kept 6 bases outside the gene matches. CDR3 length: 16 residues.

This chain links TRBV7-2 with TRBJ1-1; no definite D call. The germline gives CDR1 SGHTA, CDR2 FQGNSA. The CDR3 length is 17 residues. The V gene lost 3 bases and the J gene lost 4 bases, with 21 bases spanning the gap. CDR3 residues: CASSFTDRRLWSTEAFF. CDR3 coding DNA: TGTGCCAGCAGCTTTACAGACCGAAGGCTCTGGAGCACTGAAGCTTTCTTT.

This clonotype was recorded a few times. This sequence joins TRBV5-1 and TRBJ2-5; either TRBD1 or TRBD2 may fit D (5 bases each). There are 14 residues in the CDR3. The germline gives CDR1 SGHRS, CDR2 YFSETQ. With 1 base removed from V and 3 bases from J, the gap between germline ends came to 10 bases. The chain's CDR3 is CASSLSGTEETQYF. Here the CDR3 DNA reads TGCGCCAGCAGCTTGTCCGGGACGGAAGAGACCCAGTACTTC.

The chain carries TRBV14 and TRBJ1-1; D is perhaps TRBD1 (5 bases). CDR1 is SGHDN and CDR2 is FVKESK in the germline V gene. Trimming left V 2 bases short and J 7 bases short, with 14 bases between. The length of the CDR3 is 14 residues. CDR3 protein: CASSQQTGGSEAFF. CDR3 in DNA: TGTGCCAGCAGCCAACAAACAGGTGGGAGTGAAGCTTTCTTT.

This chain connects TRBV20-1 to TRBJ2-4; D is possibly TRBD1 (6 bases). Germline V gene sequence: CDR1 DFQATT, CDR2 SNEGSKA (reference sequence). The CDR3 covers 14 residues. V lost 1 base to trimming and J lost 8 bases, with 15 bases between them. The CDR3 is CSARVPGVRDIQYF. The CDR3 DNA reads as TGCAGTGCTAGAGTCCCAGGGGTTAGAGACATTCAGTACTTC.

The chain is built from TRBV7-3 and TRBJ2-1, with D maybe TRBD1 (6 bases). Trimming stripped 2 bases from V and 8 bases from J, with 22 bases between. The germline V gene has CDR1 SGHTA and CDR2 FQGTGA. This CDR3 has 17 residues. The CDR3 bases are TGTGCCAGCAGCTTATCCTTCAGGGGCGGTTGGGGAGATGAGCAGTTCTTC. Protein product: CASSLSFRGGWGDEQFF.

This chain connects TRBV5-1 to TRBJ2-3; no reliable D call. The CDR3 spans 13 residues. Germline assignment: CDR1 SGHRS and CDR2 YFSETQ. Trimming cost V 3 bases and J 2 bases, with 7 bases left between them. The CDR3 DNA reads as TGCGCCAGCAGCTCCACAGTCACAGATACGCAGTATTTT. This codes for CASSSTVTDTQYF.

This clonotype has a count of ten or more. V usage is TRBV20-1 and J usage is TRBJ2-5, with D possibly TRBD1 on 5 matching bases. The CDR3 contains 14 residues. V lost 3 bases and J lost 2, with 13 bases in between. CDR1 DFQATT and CDR2 SNEGSKA come from the germline V gene (reference sequence). CDR3 residues: CSARTANLQETQYF. CDR3 DNA sequence: TGCAGTGCTAGGACAGCCAATTTACAAGAGACCCAGTACTTC.

This clonotype occurred a few times. V gene TRBV7-2 combines with J gene TRBJ1-2; D gene unclear. This CDR3 region has 15 residues. Germline V gene data show CDR1 as SGHTA and CDR2 as FQGNSA. Deletions cut 1 base from V and 1 base from J, with 10 bases between. The CDR3 protein is CASSLVSDGNYGYTF. The CDR3 DNA follows: TGTGCCAGCAGCTTAGTGTCAGACGGTAACTATGGCTACACCTTC.

CDR3 sequence (DNA): TGTGCCAGCAGCCGCTCCCCGGAGGGGGAGACCCAGTACTTC. The encoded protein is CASSRSPEGETQYF. The chain has TRBV3-1 and TRBJ2-5, with D possibly being TRBD2 (6 bases). CDR3 size: 14 residues. With 4 bases removed from V and 5 bases from J, the gap between germline ends came to 14 bases. Germline lookup yields CDR1 LGHDT and CDR2 YNNKEL (reference sequence).

The table lists this clonotype with a few counts. The gene calls are TRBV4-3 and TRBJ2-5; 10 bases are shared with TRBD2. Germline CDR1 and CDR2: LGHNA and YSLEER. The CDR3 contains 15 residues. V lost 0 bases and J lost 5; bases outside the gene matches: 3. CDR3 protein: CASSQELAGIETQYF. In DNA, the CDR3 is TGCGCCAGCAGCCAAGAACTAGCGGGAATCGAGACCCAGTACTTC.

The V and J genes are TRBV2 and TRBJ2-7; D gene uncertain. The CDR3 consists of 13 residues. Germline assignment: CDR1 SNHLY and CDR2 FYNNEI. Trimming left V 5 bases short and J 5 bases short, with 13 bases between. The CDR3 bases are TGTGCCAGCAGTCTCTCCCTAGGCCACGAGCAGTACTTC. As protein: CASSLSLGHEQYF.

This clonotype was counted between two and nine times. The rearrangement uses TRBV7-9 and TRBJ1-1; D remains ambiguous. This CDR3 is 13 amino acids long. V shed 4 bases and J shed 10 bases, with 16 bases lying between them. Germline V gene sequence: CDR1 SEHNR, CDR2 FQNEAQ (reference sequence). CDR3 in DNA: TGTGCCAGCAGCTGGCCGCCTTACCTAAGAGCTTTCTTT. Translated, it gives CASSWPPYLRAFF.

The rearrangement uses TRBV24-1 and TRBJ2-1, with TRBD2 identical over 12 bases. The CDR3 covers 17 residues. Germline V gene data show CDR1 as KGHDR and CDR2 as SFDVKD. The junction had 6 bases not matched to a gene; V was cut back by 1 base and J by 6 bases. DNA for the CDR3: TGTGCCACCAGTGATTTATCGGCTAGCGGGGGGGCCAATGAGCAGTTCTTC. Amino acids: CATSDLSASGGANEQFF.

The chain has TRBV4-3 and TRBJ2-7; TRBD1 matches at 11 bases. Germline V CDR1 and CDR2: LGHNA, YSLEER. The J segment lost 9 bases and the V segment lost 3 bases, leaving 4 bases of the junction unmatched. This CDR3 contains 13 residues. The DNA of the CDR3 is TGCGCCAGCAGCCAGGGGACAGGGGGTCTGCAGTACTTC. The encoded protein is CASSQGTGGLQYF.

The V and J genes are TRBV7-7 and TRBJ2-5; no definite D call. Trimming shortened V by 1 base and J by 4 bases, and 7 bases separated the two germline ends. The CDR3 length is 13 residues. Germline-derived CDR1 and CDR2 are SSHAT and FNYEAQ (reference sequence). The CDR3 reads CASSLGLPETQYF. The CDR3 nucleotides read TGTGCCAGCAGCTTAGGACTCCCAGAGACCCAGTACTTC.

V and J are TRBV9 and TRBJ2-1, with D possibly being TRBD2 (6 bases). V was cut by 4 bases and J by 6 bases, with 17 bases left in between. Germline V gives CDR1 SGDLS, CDR2 YYNGEE. The CDR3 is 15 amino acids. The CDR3 reads CASSNHPGLSNEQFF. In nucleotides, the CDR3 is TGTGCCAGCAGCAACCACCCTGGACTATCCAATGAGCAGTTCTTC.

Only a few counts were recorded for this clonotype. J is TRBJ1-4 and V is TRBV6-5, with 8 bases that match TRBD1. The CDR3 runs 18 residues. CDR1 MNHEY and CDR2 SVGAGI come from the germline V gene. The V gene end was trimmed by 6 bases and the J gene end by 4 bases; junction bases not matched to a gene: 16. In DNA form, the CDR3 reads TGTGCCAGCAGCCTGGGACAGGTCAGCGGCGGAGATAATGAAAAACTGTTTTTT. Its protein product is CASSLGQVSGGDNEKLFF.

This clonotype was seen a handful of times. V is TRBV7-2 and J is TRBJ2-1; D remains unclear. Per germline, CDR1 SGHTA and CDR2 FQGNSA. The CDR3 is made up of 16 amino acids. The ends were cut back, 4 bases at V and 1 base at J, with 14 bases in the middle. The CDR3 nucleotides read TGTGCCAGCAGCTCCTCACCCGGCGGATCCTACAATGAGCAGTTCTTC. It translates to CASSSSPGGSYNEQFF.

This clonotype showed up just a few times. CDR3: CASSQAVGLSYTF. CDR3 nucleotide sequence: TGCGCCAGCAGCCAAGCGGTGGGGTTGTCCTACACCTTC. V usage is TRBV4-3 and J usage is TRBJ1-2; D unresolved. The CDR3 runs 13 residues. V lost 1 base to trimming and J lost 10 bases, with 13 bases between them. The germline V gene encodes CDR1 LGHNA and CDR2 YSLEER.

This clonotype was counted at least ten times. This chain links TRBV7-2 with TRBJ1-6, with D perhaps matching TRBD1 (5 bases). The CDR3 runs to 14 residues. Trimming took off 5 bases at V and 8 bases at J, with 13 bases between the two ends. Germline values: CDR1 SGHTA, CDR2 FQGNSA. The DNA of the CDR3 is TGTGCCAGCAGCCCTATGGGGCGGTATTCACCCCTCCACTTT. Protein product: CASSPMGRYSPLHF.

The rearrangement uses TRBV30 and TRBJ1-1; a possible D gene is TRBD1 (6 bases). Looked up from germline, CDR1 is GTSNPN and CDR2 is SVGIG (reference sequence). Trimming removed 1 base from V and 3 bases from J, with 21 bases in between. This CDR3 region has 17 residues. CDR3 amino acids: CAWSGGWGPSEDTEAFF. CDR3 bases: TGTGCCTGGAGTGGTGGATGGGGGCCTTCCGAGGACACTGAAGCTTTCTTT.

In this sample, this clonotype turned up a few times. The chain combines TRBV4-2 with TRBJ1-5; 7 bases match TRBD1. Germline CDR1 LGHNA, CDR2 YNFKEQ. CDR3 size: 16 residues. The V gene end was trimmed by 5 bases and the J gene end by 2 bases; junction bases not matched to a gene: 9. The CDR3 DNA is TGTGCCAGCAGCAAAGGGGAGGGGGCGGGCAATCAGCCCCAGCATTTT. Amino acid sequence: CASSKGEGAGNQPQHF.